These T cell receptor beta chains were read from a single sample in a study of blood T cell repertoires in COVID-19. Produced via immunoSEQ multiplex PCR; TCRdb's table is partial and in-frame only. The data hold about 300,000 clones, with under 90% observed a single time. The sample was PBMCs or T cells enriched from blood (not recorded which). The receptors come from a man aged 25-40 years who had recovered from COVID-19. CDR3s include the opening cysteine and the closing phenylalanine or tryptophan. A D gene is named only where the DNA matches it firmly. Not every row has a clone size; where given, it reads once, few, many or a size class.

TRBJ2-7 | - | - | TRBV12-3/TRBV12-4 | TGTGCCAGCAGTTTTGTTCAGTACGAGCAGTACTTC | CASSFVQYEQYF
TRBJ1-1 | - | TRBD1 | TRBV10-3 | TGTGCCATCACCACGCGGACAGGGGGGATGAACACTGAAGCTTTCTTT | CAITTRTGGMNTEAFF
TRBJ2-3 | - | - | TRBV18 | TGTGCCAGCTCACCCCCCGGGGTAGCAGGCACAGATACGCAGTATTTT | CASSPPGVAGTDTQYF
TRBJ2-3 | few | TRBD2 | TRBV6-5 | TGTGCCAGCAGTTATCGACTAGCGGGAGCAGATACGCAGTATTTT | CASSYRLAGADTQYF
TRBJ1-4 | - | TRBD1 | TRBV18 | TGTGCCAGCTCACCTCGCCAAGGGACAGGAAATGAAAAACTGTTTTTT | CASSPRQGTGNEKLFF
TRBJ2-1 | - | TRBD1 | TRBV4-1 | TGCGCCAGCAGCCCTTTCGAGGGGGCGGATGAGCAGTTCTTC | CASSPFEGADEQFF
TRBJ2-1 | - | TRBD2 | TRBV11-2 | TGTGCCAGCAGCTTCAGCCGGGGGGCCTACAATGAGCAGTTCTTC | CASSFSRGAYNEQFF
TRBJ2-3 | - | TRBD2 | TRBV18 | TGTGCCAGCTCACACGGACTAGAGGCAGATACGCAGTATTTT | CASSHGLEADTQYF
TRBJ1-4 | - | - | TRBV7-2 | TGTGCCAGCAGCCGCGCCGCGGGAGAAAAACTGTTTTTT | CASSRAAGEKLFF
TRBJ1-4 | many | - | TRBV7-9 | TGTGCCAGCAGCTTTCCAGGGAATGAAAAACTGTTTTTT | CASSFPGNEKLFF
TRBJ1-5 | - | - | TRBV12-5 | TGTGCTAGTGGCCAGGCAGCAGGGGAAAATCAGCCCCAGCATTTT | CASGQAAGENQPQHF
TRBJ2-2 | - | TRBD1 | TRBV4-2 | TGTGCCAGCAGCCACGATCCCCGGGACAGGGACACCGGGGAGCTGTTTTTT | CASSHDPRDRDTGELFF
TRBJ2-3 | - | - | TRBV2 | TGTGCCAGCGGGACATTTAGCACAGATACGCAGTATTTT | CASGTFSTDTQYF
TRBJ2-5 | - | TRBD1 | TRBV11-3 | TGTGCCAGCAGCTTAGAGCCAAGGGGGCTCCAAGAGACCCAGTACTTC | CASSLEPRGLQETQYF
TRBJ2-1 | - | - | TRBV6-5 | TGTGCCACCCAGCGGAACAGGGAGAATGAGCAGTTCTTC | CATQRNRENEQFF
TRBJ1-5 | - | - | TRBV21-1 | TGTGCCAGCAGCAAACCCAGGGGTATAATTGGATGGGGCAATCAGCCCCAGCATTTT | CASSKPRGIIGWGNQPQHF
TRBJ2-6 | - | TRBD1 | TRBV5-6 | TGTGCCAGCAGCCCTCGACAGGGACCTGGGGCCAACGTCCTGACTTTC | CASSPRQGPGANVLTF
TRBJ2-7 | once | TRBD1 | TRBV7-9 | TGTGCCAGCAGCCCGGACAGGAACATCTACGAGCAGTACTTC | CASSPDRNIYEQYF
TRBJ1-2 | once | - | TRBV28 | TGTGCCAGCAGTAGGCGGTTTAACTATGGCTACACCTTC | CASSRRFNYGYTF
TRBJ1-5 | - | - | TRBV3-1/TRBV3-2 | TGTGCCAGCAGCCGCCAGTATAGCAATCAGCCCCAGCATTTT | CASSRQYSNQPQHF
TRBJ1-2 | - | TRBD1 | TRBV28 | TGTGCCAGCAGTTCAGGGACAGGGAGATATGGCTACACCTTC | CASSSGTGRYGYTF
TRBJ1-4 | - | TRBD1 | TRBV7-9 | TGTGCCAGCAGCCTTCAGACAGGGGGCGAAAAACTGTTTTTT | CASSLQTGGEKLFF
TRBJ2-3 | - | - | TRBV27 | TGTGCCAGCAGTTTGCAACCAGTGAATACGCAGTATTTT | CASSLQPVNTQYF
TRBJ1-5 | - | - | TRBV27 | TGTGCCAGCAGTCCCCGCGGACAGCCCCAGCATTTT | CASSPRGQPQHF
TRBJ2-3 | - | TRBD2 | TRBV11-2 | TGTGCCAGCAGCCCTCGGAGCGGGGGGGACACAGATACGCAGTATTTT | CASSPRSGGDTDTQYF
TRBJ2-7 | - | TRBD2 | TRBV2 | TGTGCCACCGAGACCAGCGGGAGTTACGAGCAGTACTTC | CATETSGSYEQYF
TRBJ1-1 | - | TRBD1 | TRBV11-2 | TGTGCCAGCAGCACCGGGACAGTGAACACTGAAGCTTTCTTT | CASSTGTVNTEAFF
TRBJ1-2 | few | TRBD1 | TRBV18 | TGTGCCAGCTCTGACCCCGAGGACAGGGGATCGTATGGCTACACCTTC | CASSDPEDRGSYGYTF
TRBJ2-7 | - | TRBD1 | TRBV7-7 | TGTGCTAGCAGCGCCGGGACAGGGAGGGCCTACGAGCAGTACTTC | CASSAGTGRAYEQYF
TRBJ1-3 | - | - | TRBV5-1 | TGCGCCAGCAGCCCTGACAGGCCCTCTGGAAACACCATATATTTT | CASSPDRPSGNTIYF
TRBJ2-1 | - | TRBD2 | TRBV6-1 | TGTGCCAGCAGTGAACTAGCGGGCTCCTACAATGAGCAGTTCTTC | CASSELAGSYNEQFF
TRBJ1-2 | - | TRBD1 | TRBV5-5 | TGTGCCAGCAGCCGAGACAGGGAAGGTTTCTATGGCTACACCTTC | CASSRDREGFYGYTF
TRBJ2-4 | - | - | TRBV2 | TGTGCCAGCAGTGAAAGATCTAGGGGTGCGGTCGCCAAAAACATTCAGTACTTC | CASSERSRGAVAKNIQYF
TRBJ2-2 | - | TRBD1 | TRBV24-1 | TGTGCCACCAGTGCCCAGGGGGCAGGGTGGGGCACCGGGGAGCTGTTTTTT | CATSAQGAGWGTGELFF
TRBJ2-3 | - | TRBD1 | TRBV14 | TGTGCCAGCAGCCAAGGTGGGACAGTGAAGACAGATACGCAGTATTTT | CASSQGGTVKTDTQYF
TRBJ2-5 | - | TRBD2 | TRBV7-9 | TGTGCCAGCAGCTTAGACCTGGAAGCGGGAGGGCCTATGGAGACCCAGTACTTC | CASSLDLEAGGPMETQYF
TRBJ2-6 | - | - | TRBV7-9 | TGTGCCAGCACCCTTGGGGCCAACGTCCTGACTTTC | CASTLGANVLTF
TRBJ2-7 | once | TRBD1 | TRBV11-2 | TGTGCCAGCAGCGTAAACCGGGACAGGGGCGCCCTTAACTACGAGCAGTACTTC | CASSVNRDRGALNYEQYF
TRBJ2-5 | - | TRBD2 | TRBV15 | TGTGCCACCAGCAGGACACTAGCGGCTCAAGAGACCCAGTACTTC | CATSRTLAAQETQYF
TRBJ2-1 | - | TRBD1 | TRBV24-1 | TGTGCCACCAGTGACCTCTCGGGACAGGGCTCCTACAATGAGCAGTTCTTC | CATSDLSGQGSYNEQFF
TRBJ2-1 | - | - | TRBV9 | TGTGCCAGCAGCGTAACCGGCCAGGGCTTCGATGAGCAGTTCTTC | CASSVTGQGFDEQFF
TRBJ1-5 | - | TRBD1 | TRBV2 | TGTGCCAGCAGCGGGACAGGCGGCAATCAGCCCCAGCATTTT | CASSGTGGNQPQHF
TRBJ2-3 | - | - | TRBV5-1 | TGCGCCAGCGTCACAGGGCCAGGCACAGATACGCAGTATTTT | CASVTGPGTDTQYF
TRBJ1-5 | - | - | TRBV10-3 | TGTGCCATCAGTGACAGGGACAATCAGCCCCAGCATTTT | CAISDRDNQPQHF
TRBJ1-4 | - | - | TRBV28 | TGTGCCAGCACCCGGGGGGCTTGGGAAAAACTGTTTTTT | CASTRGAWEKLFF
TRBJ2-3 | once | TRBD2 | TRBV20-1 | TGCAGTGCTAGTCAACTAGCGGGGGTCACAGATACGCAGTATTTT | CSASQLAGVTDTQYF
TRBJ2-1 | - | - | TRBV12-3/TRBV12-4 | TGTGCCAGCAGTTCCAGGGGTGAGCAGTTCTTC | CASSSRGEQFF
TRBJ2-5 | once | - | TRBV18 | TGTGCCAGCTCACCCCCTTCGCGAGGAGAGACCCAGTACTTC | CASSPPSRGETQYF
TRBJ1-1 | - | TRBD1 | TRBV2 | TGTGCCAGCAGTGAAGCGAAGACAGGGCGCGACACTGAAGCTTTCTTT | CASSEAKTGRDTEAFF
TRBJ1-2 | - | - | TRBV28 | TGTGCCAGCAGGGCAGCGAGCCCCTATGGCTACACCTTC | CASRAASPYGYTF
TRBJ2-5 | few | TRBD2 | TRBV10-1 | TGCGCCAGCAGCGCGACTAGCTGGGAGACCCAGTACTTC | CASSATSWETQYF
TRBJ1-5 | - | TRBD1 | TRBV6-2/TRBV6-3 | TGTGCCAGCAGTTACTCGAGAGGGACAGGCAATCAGCCCCAGCATTTT | CASSYSRGTGNQPQHF
TRBJ2-7 | - | TRBD2 | TRBV5-4 | TGTGCCAGCAGCCAAAAGGGGACTATCTCCTACGAGCAGTACTTC | CASSQKGTISYEQYF